A selection of T cell receptor beta chains follows, all from one sample in a study of B cell selection in AIRE deficiency. Only in-frame clones appear in the TCRdb table, and some are missing; sequencing was by immunoSEQ multiplex PCR. This sample carries about 18,000 clones, roughly 91% of them seen once, and the ten largest clones take 0.89%. The sample consisted of CD4+CD25+ Tregs sorted from PBMCs. The source of these receptors is a human donor in good health. CDR3s include the opening cysteine and the closing phenylalanine or tryptophan.

J,V,CDR3
TRBJ2-3,TRBV6-1,CVSSEGLAGRDTQYF
TRBJ2-3,TRBV4-2,CASSPERYTDTQYF
TRBJ2-1,TRBV7-8,CASSLAGVYNEQFF
TRBJ2-3,TRBV5-1,CASSLGLGTSGRSTDTQYF
TRBJ2-3,TRBV28,CASSLLITGGGGTDTQYF
TRBJ1-2,TRBV28,CASRLTGRGYTF
TRBJ2-7,TRBV7-6,CASSPGATYEQYF
TRBJ2-7,TRBV6-5,CASTDPGGAYEQYF
TRBJ2-1,TRBV18,CASSPGPGGGYEQFF
TRBJ1-1,TRBV7-9,CASSNPILNTEAFF
TRBJ1-4,TRBV5-1,CASSIRTGRDEKLFF
TRBJ2-2,TRBV7-3,CASSPRDGGAGELFF
TRBJ2-4,TRBV23-1,CASSRDRYIQYF
TRBJ1-5,TRBV7-8,CASSLLPIAGSNQPQHF
TRBJ1-6,TRBV7-9,CASSNAGGRSPLHF
TRBJ2-1,TRBV5-1,CASSRGTGLNGNNEQFF
TRBJ1-1,TRBV7-2,CASSPAGTGLNTEAFF
TRBJ2-7,TRBV18,CASSPKVAGSYEQYF
TRBJ2-3,TRBV19,CASSIPSTDTQYF
TRBJ2-5,TRBV7-2,CASTWGAGELETRYF
TRBJ1-2,TRBV27,CASSQQGVYLYGYTF
TRBJ2-3,TRBV28,CASSQGDLVGDTQYF
TRBJ1-1,TRBV19,CTSSGFGRGTNTEAFF
TRBJ1-1,TRBV29-1,CSAGQTTEAFF
TRBJ1-1,TRBV27,CASSLLSPDTEAFF
TRBJ1-2,TRBV6-5,CASSYGSVNYGYTF
TRBJ2-2,TRBV10-3,CASDSTNTGELFF
TRBJ1-2,TRBV7-2,CASSLGGVYGYTF
TRBJ2-1,TRBV9,CASSAYGLAGVNEQFF
TRBJ2-4,TRBV5-1,CASSLLSVSAKNIQYF
TRBJ2-2,TRBV19,CASGRATGELFF
TRBJ1-3,TRBV12-5,CASGLEGQLNSGNTIYF
TRBJ2-7,TRBV6-5,CASSYSIVWKHEQYF
TRBJ2-7,TRBV15,CATSRDLREHHEQYF
TRBJ2-1,TRBV27,CASSLYASGSSYNEQFF
TRBJ2-3,TRBV7-6,CASSSITSGRSADTQYF
TRBJ2-1,TRBV4-3,CASSQEGSGGNPHLEQFF
TRBJ1-5,TRBV19,CASSMVTGVEPQHF
TRBJ1-2,TRBV6-1,CASSERDHNPRGYGYTF
TRBJ1-6,TRBV5-1,CASSFHLRQAFNSPLHF
TRBJ2-7,TRBV7-2,CASSTVMDEQYF
TRBJ2-5,TRBV6-1,CASRHGAETQYF
TRBJ1-2,TRBV28,CASRQDRVYGYTF
TRBJ2-1,TRBV19,CASSIIKRGKGDNEQFF
TRBJ2-3,TRBV5-1,CASSLNTGGLVAQYF
TRBJ1-2,TRBV28,CASSLGLGLGYTF
TRBJ1-2,TRBV30,CAGRGIDYGYTF
TRBJ1-2,TRBV7-6,CASSLGIGRGYTF
TRBJ1-1,TRBV18,CASSQTVRDTEAFF